One and the same sample provided the 12 T cell receptor beta chains below, sequenced in a study of patients and donors after allogeneic stem cell transplantation. From the RT-PCR reads, TCRdb called clonotypes with MiXCR, one entry per CDR3 protein. In the table there are 900,000 to 1,000,000 distinct CDR3 sequences, roughly 18% of which are singletons. Sequencing was done on a sample of blood, either unsorted or a sorted T cell fraction (not recorded which). All receptors come from a human donor who was either an allogeneic HSCT recipient or a stem cell or donor lymphocyte infusion donor (not recorded which). It is not recorded whose cells these are; they may come from a transplant donor.

This sequence joins TRBV29-1 and TRBJ1-2; the D gene is possibly TRBD1 (5 bases). V was clipped by 7 bases and J by 7 bases, with 16 bases between them. CDR3 length: 12 amino acids. Germline V gives CDR1 SQVTM, CDR2 ANQGSEA. Here the CDR3 reads CSAPGLGVGYTF. The CDR3 nucleotides read TGCAGCGCCCCCGGCCTGGGGGTTGGCTACACCTTC.

This clonotype has a handful of counts. This chain joins TRBV2 and TRBJ2-3; 11 bases are a match to TRBD1. The CDR3 length is 13 residues. With 11 bases clipped from V and 6 bases from J, the junction kept 7 bases outside the gene matches. Germline CDR1 and CDR2: SNHLY and FYNNEI. The CDR3 spells CAGGQGAVDTQYF. The CDR3 region has the DNA TGTGCCGGCGGACAGGGGGCGGTGGATACGCAGTATTTT.

This clonotype was found once. The chain carries TRBV19 and TRBJ2-1, with D tentatively TRBD2 (5 bases). The ends were cut back, 6 bases at V and 2 bases at J, with 14 bases in the middle. Germline V gene sequence: CDR1 LNHDA, CDR2 SQIVND (reference sequence). The length of the CDR3 is 15 residues. CDR3: CASRTSGLAYNEQFF. CDR3 DNA: TGTGCCAGTAGGACGAGCGGACTCGCCTACAATGAGCAGTTCTTC.

This clonotype has just a few counts. The CDR3 DNA reads TGTGCCAGCAGCGGCAGTAACACGGAGTATTCAGATACGCAGTATTTT. Protein: CASSGSNTEYSDTQYF. The genes are TRBV5-6 and TRBJ2-3; D is unresolved. V was pared by 4 bases and J by 4 bases, with 19 bases between. This CDR3 has 16 residues. From germline, CDR1 is SGHDT and CDR2 YYEEEE.

The J gene is TRBJ1-2, the V gene TRBV6-1, with 10 bases aligning to TRBD1. CDR3 size: 13 residues. Germline CDR1 MNHNS, CDR2 SASEGT. Trimming cost V 3 bases and J 6 bases; bases outside gene matches: 1. The CDR3 is CASSDGTGDGYTF. The DNA for the CDR3 is TGTGCCAGCAGTGACGGGACAGGGGATGGCTACACCTTC.

In this sample, this clonotype turned up a few times. The rearrangement uses TRBV7-2 and TRBJ2-2, with D unresolved. Trimming removed 2 bases at V and 6 bases at J, with 10 bases between. This CDR3 is built from 14 residues. From germline, CDR1 is SGHTA and CDR2 FQGNSA. Written as DNA, the CDR3 is TGTGCCAGCAGCTTACTCTCTGGGGCCGGGGAGCTGTTTTTT. Its protein product is CASSLLSGAGELFF.

This clonotype was picked up a small number of times. V gene TRBV5-1 combines with J gene TRBJ2-1; D not resolved. V was shortened by 0 bases and J by 4 bases, with 11 bases between the two germline ends. The length of the CDR3 is 15 residues. Germline lookup yields CDR1 SGHRS and CDR2 YFSETQ. The CDR3 coding sequence is TGCGCCAGCAGCTTGGCTGAATTTAATTACAATGAGCAGTTCTTC. Its protein is CASSLAEFNYNEQFF.

V gene TRBV6-1 combines with J gene TRBJ2-2; D remains ambiguous. The CDR3 sequence is 19 residues long. Trimming cost V 6 bases and J 4 bases, with 27 bases left between them. Germline loops: CDR1 MNHNS, CDR2 SASEGT. The CDR3 nucleotides read TGTGCCAGCAGCAGAGTCTCCCCCGGCCCCCTAGAAACCACCGGGGAGCTGTTTTTT. It codes for CASSRVSPGPLETTGELFF.

This clonotype was recorded many times. V and J are TRBV7-6 and TRBJ2-1; weak D call: TRBD2 (5 bases). V was cut by 1 base and J by 1 base, with 8 bases left in between. This CDR3 has 15 amino acids. Germline CDR1 is SGHVS and CDR2 is FNYEAQ. This CDR3 is CASSLGTESYNEQFF. As DNA, the CDR3 is TGTGCCAGCAGCTTAGGGACTGAATCCTACAATGAGCAGTTCTTC. The full variable domain, rest sourced from reference TRBV7-6 and TRBJ2-1, is GAGVSQSPRYKVTKRGQDVALRCDPISGHVSLYWYRQALGQGPEFLTYFNYEAQQDKSGLPNDRFSAERPEGSISTLTIQRTEQRDSAMYRCASSLGTESYNEQFFGPGTRLTVL.

This clonotype occurred many times. The chain has TRBV4-2 and TRBJ1-5; 8 bases line up with TRBD1. This CDR3 is 15 amino acids long. From germline, CDR1 is LGHNA and CDR2 YNFKEQ. The J segment lost 5 bases and the V segment lost 2 bases, leaving 5 bases of the junction unmatched. This CDR3 reads CASSQPGQDHQPQHF. The CDR3 coding sequence is TGTGCCAGCAGCCAACCGGGACAGGACCATCAGCCCCAGCATTTT.

This chain links TRBV20-1 with TRBJ2-1; TRBD1 agrees at 7 bases. Germline CDR1 is DFQATT and CDR2 is SNEGSKA (reference sequence). CDR3 length equals 14 residues. J gave up 2 bases and V 6 bases, and 7 bases lay outside the gene matches. Written as DNA, the CDR3 is TGCAGTGCCAACCGGGACAGTCCCTACAATGAGCAGTTCTTC. Amino acid sequence: CSANRDSPYNEQFF.

The rearrangement uses TRBV18 and TRBJ2-7; 10 nucleotides align to TRBD2. The CDR3 runs 17 residues. V was clipped by 3 bases and J by 2 bases; unmatched bases: 10. Looked up from germline, CDR1 is KGHSH and CDR2 is LQKENI. In DNA form, the CDR3 reads TGTGCCAGCTCACCTCTACCCCTGCTAGCGGGGGCCTACGAGCAGTACTTC. This translates into CASSPLPLLAGAYEQYF.